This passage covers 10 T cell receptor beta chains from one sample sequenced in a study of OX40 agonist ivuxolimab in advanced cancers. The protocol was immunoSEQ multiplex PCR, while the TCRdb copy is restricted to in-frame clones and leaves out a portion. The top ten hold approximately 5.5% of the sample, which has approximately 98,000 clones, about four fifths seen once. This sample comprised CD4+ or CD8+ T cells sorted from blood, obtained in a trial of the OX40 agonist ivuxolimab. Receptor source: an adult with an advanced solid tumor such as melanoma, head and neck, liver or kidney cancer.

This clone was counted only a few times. The CDR3 region has the DNA TGTGCCAGCAGCGCATCGCTAGCGGGTGTTGGAAACACCGGGGAGCTGTTTTTT. It codes for CASSASLAGVGNTGELFF. The V gene is TRBV9, the J gene TRBJ2-2; 8 bases are shared with TRBD2. Trimming at V came to 3 bases and at J to 2 bases, leaving 12 bases not matched to a gene. The CDR3 extends over 18 amino acids. CDR1 and CDR2 (germline): SGDLS, YYNGEE.

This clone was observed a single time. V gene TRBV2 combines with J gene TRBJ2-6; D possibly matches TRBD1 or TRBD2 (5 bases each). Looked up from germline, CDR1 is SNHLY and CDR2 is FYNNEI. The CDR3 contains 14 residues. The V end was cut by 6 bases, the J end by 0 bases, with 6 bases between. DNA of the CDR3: TGTGCCAGCAGCGGGACCTCTGGGGCCAACGTCCTGACTTTC. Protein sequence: CASSGTSGANVLTF. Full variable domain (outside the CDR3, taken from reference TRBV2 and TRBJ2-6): EPEVTQTPSHQVTQMGQEVILRCVPISNHLYFYWYRQILGQKVEFLVSFYNNEISEKSEIFDDQFSVERPDGSNFTLKIRSTKLEDSAMYFCASSGTSGANVLTFGAGSRLTVL.

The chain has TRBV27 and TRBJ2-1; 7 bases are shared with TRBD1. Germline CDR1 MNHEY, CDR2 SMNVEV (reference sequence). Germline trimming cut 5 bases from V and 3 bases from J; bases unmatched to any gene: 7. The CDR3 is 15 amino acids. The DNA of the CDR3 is TGTGCCAGCAGTAAAAGGACAGGAGGCTACAATGAGCAGTTCTTC. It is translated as CASSKRTGGYNEQFF.

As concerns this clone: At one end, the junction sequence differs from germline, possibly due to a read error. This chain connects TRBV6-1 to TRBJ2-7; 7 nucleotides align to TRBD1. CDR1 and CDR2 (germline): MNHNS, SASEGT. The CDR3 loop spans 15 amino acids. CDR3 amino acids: CAISEPGQMKYEQYF. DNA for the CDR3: TGTGCCATCAGTGAGCCGGGACAGATGAAATACGAGCAGTACTTC.

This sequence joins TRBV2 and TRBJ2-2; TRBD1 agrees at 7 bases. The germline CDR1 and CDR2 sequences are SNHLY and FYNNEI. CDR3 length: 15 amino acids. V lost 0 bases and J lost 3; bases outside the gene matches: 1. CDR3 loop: CASSEAGTDTGELFF. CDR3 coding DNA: TGTGCCAGCAGTGAAGCGGGGACAGACACCGGGGAGCTGTTTTTT.

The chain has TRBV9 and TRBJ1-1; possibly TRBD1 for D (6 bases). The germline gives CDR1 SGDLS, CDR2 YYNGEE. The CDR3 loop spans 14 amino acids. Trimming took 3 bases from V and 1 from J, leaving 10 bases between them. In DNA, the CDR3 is TGTGCCAGCAGCGAGGGACACCCGAACACTGAAGCTTTCTTT. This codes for CASSEGHPNTEAFF.

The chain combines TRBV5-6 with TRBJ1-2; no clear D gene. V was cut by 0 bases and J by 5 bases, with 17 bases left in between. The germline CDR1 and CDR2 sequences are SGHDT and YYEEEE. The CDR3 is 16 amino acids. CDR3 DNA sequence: TGTGCCAGCAGCTTGGTGCGGGCCCCAACTTTTTATGGCTACACCTTC. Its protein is CASSLVRAPTFYGYTF.

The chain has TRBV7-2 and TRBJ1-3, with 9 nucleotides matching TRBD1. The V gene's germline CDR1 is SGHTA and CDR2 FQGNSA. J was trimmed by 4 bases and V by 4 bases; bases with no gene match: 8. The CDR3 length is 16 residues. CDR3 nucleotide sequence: TGTGCCAGCAGCTCCCAGACCGGGACAGGGGGAAACACCATATATTTT. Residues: CASSSQTGTGGNTIYF.

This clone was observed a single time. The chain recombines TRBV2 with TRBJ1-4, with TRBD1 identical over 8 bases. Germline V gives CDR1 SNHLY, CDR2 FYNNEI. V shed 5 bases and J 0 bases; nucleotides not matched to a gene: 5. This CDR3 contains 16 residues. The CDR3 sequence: CASSPGQGPTNEKLFF. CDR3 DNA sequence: TGTGCCAGCAGTCCAGGACAGGGTCCAACTAATGAAAAACTGTTTTTT. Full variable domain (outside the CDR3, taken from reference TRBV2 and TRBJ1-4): EPEVTQTPSHQVTQMGQEVILRCVPISNHLYFYWYRQILGQKVEFLVSFYNNEISEKSEIFDDQFSVERPDGSNFTLKIRSTKLEDSAMYFCASSPGQGPTNEKLFFGSGTQLSVL.

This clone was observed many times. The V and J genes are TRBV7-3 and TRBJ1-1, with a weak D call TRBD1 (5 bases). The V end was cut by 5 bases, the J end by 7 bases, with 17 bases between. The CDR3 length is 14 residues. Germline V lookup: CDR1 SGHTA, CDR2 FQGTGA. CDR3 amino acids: CASSPEGLGDEAFF. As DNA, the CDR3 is TGTGCCAGCAGCCCAGAGGGGCTCGGGGATGAAGCTTTCTTT.